These 9 T cell receptor beta chains share one sample of origin, sequenced in a study of blood T cell repertoires in COVID-19. Measured with immunoSEQ multiplex PCR; TCRdb has only the in-frame clones, and not every one. The sample yields approximately 300,000 clones, more than 85% seen once. The sequenced sample was PBMCs or T cells enriched from blood (not recorded which). The receptors originated from a woman in her 30s who had been exposed to COVID-19.

The CDR3 coding sequence is TGTGCCAGCAGCTTCGGAGCGAACACCGGGGAGCTGTTTTTT. It is translated as CASSFGANTGELFF. The V and J genes are TRBV7-8 and TRBJ2-2; D not certain. The germline V and J ends were trimmed by 3 bases and 0 bases, with 5 bases remaining between them. Germline CDR1 is SGHVS and CDR2 is FQNEAQ. The CDR3 is 14 residues long. The full variable domain, rest sourced from reference TRBV7-8 and TRBJ2-2, is GAGVSQSPRYKVAKRGQDVALRCDPISGHVSLFWYQQALGQGPEFLTYFQNEAQLDKSGLPSDRFFAERPEGSVSTLKIQRTQQEDSAVYLCASSFGANTGELFFGEGSRLTVL.

The rearrangement joins TRBV5-1 to TRBJ2-5, with 11 nucleotides matching TRBD2. Germline V gives CDR1 SGHRS, CDR2 YFSETQ. This CDR3 contains 20 residues. J lost 4 bases, V lost 4 bases, and 21 bases had no gene match. The CDR3 DNA follows: TGCGCCAGCAGCCCAGTGACACTAGCGGGGGCCATAGGGGTAGGAGAGACCCAGTACTTC. Amino acids: CASSPVTLAGAIGVGETQYF.

This chain joins TRBV15 and TRBJ2-2, with 9 bases fitting TRBD1. V was clipped by 8 bases and J by 4 bases; unmatched bases: 2. The germline gives CDR1 LNHNV, CDR2 YYDKDF (reference sequence). The CDR3 is 13 amino acids. CDR3 in DNA: TGTGCCACCGGACAGGGGAGCACCGGGGAGCTGTTTTTT. Residues: CATGQGSTGELFF.

This rearrangement joins TRBV3-1 (or the pseudogene TRBV3-2) to TRBJ1-2; D not resolved. Germline values: CDR1 LGHDT, CDR2 YNNKEL (reference sequence). The V gene lost 3 bases and the J gene lost 4 bases, with 6 bases spanning the gap. This CDR3 spans 12 amino acids. This chain's CDR3 is CASSHGLYGYTF. The DNA for the CDR3 is TGTGCCAGCAGCCATGGCCTCTATGGCTACACCTTC.

This clone showed up just once. The rearrangement uses TRBV19 and TRBJ1-2; the match to TRBD1 covers 7 bases. This CDR3 comprises 13 residues. Germline loops: CDR1 LNHDA, CDR2 SQIVND (reference sequence). With V trimmed by 5 bases and J by 7 bases, 7 bases remained unmatched. The CDR3 sequence: CASSYDRVGGYTF. CDR3 sequence (DNA): TGTGCCAGTAGTTACGACAGGGTTGGTGGCTACACCTTC. Based on the CDR3 plus reference TRBV19 and TRBJ1-2, the full variable domain is DGGITQSPKYLFRKEGQNVTLSCEQNLNHDAMYWYRQDPGQGLRLIYYSQIVNDFQKGDIAEGYSVSREKKESFPLTVTSAQKNPTAFYLCASSYDRVGGYTFGSGTRLTVV.

This clone came up once. The V call is TRBV5-6, the J call TRBJ1-5; D gene uncertain. V was trimmed by 1 base and J by 2 bases, leaving 7 bases between them. The germline gives CDR1 SGHDT, CDR2 YYEEEE. The CDR3 runs 14 residues. The CDR3 loop is CASSLSEGNQPQHF. The CDR3, as DNA: TGTGCCAGCAGCTTGTCCGAGGGCAATCAGCCCCAGCATTTT.

The chain carries TRBV5-1 and TRBJ1-2, with a tentative D call TRBD1 (5 bases). The V end lost 4 bases, the J end lost 2 bases, and 15 bases lay between the germline ends. Germline CDR1 is SGHRS and CDR2 is YFSETQ. The CDR3 is 15 amino acids. In nucleotides, the CDR3 is TGCGCCAGCAGCACCTCTGGGGGGAGAAACTATGGCTACACCTTC. Amino acids: CASSTSGGRNYGYTF.

This clone was counted only a few times. The chain couples TRBV5-5 to TRBJ1-2, with D uncertain. Germline assignment: CDR1 SGHKS and CDR2 YYEKEE (reference sequence). Trimming took 0 bases from V and 13 from J, leaving 16 bases between them. The CDR3 length is 13 residues. The CDR3: CASSLVPHIPSTF. The CDR3 nucleotides are TGTGCCAGCAGCTTGGTACCCCACATCCCCTCCACCTTC.

The rearrangement joins TRBV9 to TRBJ1-6; D is uncertain. V shed 0 bases and J shed 5 bases, with 6 bases lying between them. CDR3 size: 14 residues. Germline CDR1 SGDLS, CDR2 YYNGEE. CDR3 sequence: CASSVGEHNSPLHF. CDR3 nucleotide sequence: TGTGCCAGCAGCGTAGGGGAGCATAATTCACCCCTCCACTTT.